This T cell receptor beta chain was profiled in a study of T cells of healthy individuals. TCRdb independently ran MiXCR on the 5' RACE reads; one entry per CDR3 protein. The profile covers nearly 100,000 distinct CDR3 sequences, with 15% to 20% appearing a single time and 6.2% taken by the ten largest. The sample holds many counts of this clonotype. The TCR originated in a human donor in good health.

CDR3 region: CASGEVTGELFF. The CDR3 nucleotides are TGTGCCTCGGGGGAAGTAACCGGGGAGCTGTTTTTT. This chain uses TRBV3-1 with TRBJ2-2; TRBD2 might be the D (6 bases). V lost 11 bases and J lost 5, with 12 bases in between. CDR1 LGHDT and CDR2 YNNKEL come from the germline V gene (reference sequence). There are 12 residues in the CDR3.